The next 20 T cell receptor beta chains were all read from a single sample in a study of blood T cells in healthy people across ages. With a J-beta primer mix and a sample-barcoded 5' primer, a second PCR ran about 6 to 11 cycles. Using its own MiXCR run on the 5' RACE reads, TCRdb lists one record per CDR3 protein. The sample lists about 800,000 distinct CDR3 sequences, roughly 60% seen once, with roughly 22% in the top ten. Input material: blood. These receptors came from a man aged 25-40 years in good health.

The chain is built from TRBV6-5 and TRBJ2-5; maybe TRBD1 (6 bases). Between the trimmed V and J ends, which lost 7 bases and 6 bases, there was a span of 15 bases. The CDR3 runs 13 residues. CDR1 and CDR2 from the germline V gene are MNHEY and SVGAGI. CDR3 coding DNA: TGTGCCAGCACGGGACACCGAGCCCAGACCCAGTACTTC. This gives the protein CASTGHRAQTQYF.

This clonotype turned up a few times. The rearrangement links TRBV12-3 or TRBV12-4 to TRBJ2-4; 7 bases fit TRBD2. The DNA end is more similar to TRBJ2-7, so the J call may be wrong. The CDR3 is 14 amino acids. The CDR3 protein is CASSLAGGLGEQYF. The CDR3, as DNA: TGTGCCAGCAGTTTAGCGGGAGGGCTCGGCGAGCAGTACTTC.

Points on this clonotype: The junction and the germline gene differ at one end; a read error may be behind it. The rearrangement links TRBV10-3 to TRBJ2-7; 8 bases are shared with TRBD2. The CDR3 extends over 14 amino acids. CDR1 and CDR2 (germline): ENHRY, SYGVKD. The CDR3 is CAVSGGGPSYEQYF. DNA of the CDR3: TGTGCCGTCAGCGGGGGAGGACCCTCCTACGAGCAGTACTTC.

This sequence joins TRBV5-1 and TRBJ1-1, with 11 positions matching TRBD1. V was clipped by 7 bases and J by 0 bases; unmatched bases: 8. Germline lookup yields CDR1 SGHRS and CDR2 YFSETQ. This CDR3 spans 16 amino acids. The CDR3 sequence is CASLPGTGGMNTEAFF. The CDR3 DNA reads TGCGCCAGCCTTCCGGGGACAGGGGGGATGAACACTGAAGCTTTCTTT.

The chain joins TRBV6-5 to TRBJ2-7; tentatively, D is TRBD2 (5 bases). The CDR3 length is 13 residues. The ends were cut back, 4 bases at V and 2 bases at J, with 9 bases in the middle. CDR1 and CDR2 from the germline V gene are MNHEY and SVGAGI. The CDR3 here is CASSSEATYEQYF. CDR3 sequence (DNA): TGTGCCAGCAGTTCGGAGGCAACCTACGAGCAGTACTTC.

This clonotype was counted a few times. This chain connects TRBV20-1 to TRBJ2-1, with TRBD2 matching 10 bases. Germline CDR1 is DFQATT and CDR2 is SNEGSKA (reference sequence). The CDR3 loop spans 18 amino acids. V was pared by 0 bases and J by 6 bases, with 14 bases of the junction left unmatched. CDR3 DNA sequence: TGCAGTGCTAGAGATCTCGAGCGGGAGGGTGCTGGAGGCAATGAGCAGTTCTTC. Its translation is CSARDLEREGAGGNEQFF.

The V gene is TRBV11-1, the J gene TRBJ2-7, with D perhaps matching TRBD1 or TRBD2 (5 bases each). Germline V gene lookup returns CDR1 SGHAT and CDR2 FQDESV (reference sequence). The CDR3 has 15 amino acids. Deletions cut 2 bases from V and 1 base from J, with 12 bases between. The CDR3 DNA is TGTGCCAGCAGCTTACTGAGGGGCCTTTCCTACGAGCAGTACTTC. This gives the protein CASSLLRGLSYEQYF.

This clonotype was found a few times. This chain links TRBV7-2 with TRBJ2-4; unclear D gene. The J call may be incorrect, as the DNA end agrees better with TRBJ2-5. The CDR3 runs 14 residues. Germline CDR1 and CDR2: SGHTA and FQGNSA. Written as DNA, the CDR3 is TGTGCCAGCAGCTCGCCTGGTGGCAGGAGGACCCAGTACTTC. Amino acid sequence: CASSSPGGRRTQYF.

The J gene is TRBJ2-5, the V gene TRBV24-1; TRBD2 might be the D (5 bases). CDR1 is KGHDR and CDR2 is SFDVKD in the germline V gene. The CDR3 spans 15 residues. V lost 3 bases and J lost 1, with 11 bases in between. The CDR3 DNA is TGTGCCACCAGTGATGTCGGGAACCTCCAAGAGACCCAGTACTTC. It encodes CATSDVGNLQETQYF.

This clonotype was counted a few times. The chain combines TRBV5-1 with TRBJ2-1; possibly TRBD1 for D (6 bases). Per the germline V gene, CDR1 is SGHRS and CDR2 is YFSETQ. CDR3 length: 15 residues. Trimming removed 3 bases at V and 2 bases at J, with 12 bases between. CDR3 DNA sequence: TGCGCCAGCAGCTCCAGGGGTGGTCCCTACAATGAGCAGTTCTTC. Amino acids: CASSSRGGPYNEQFF. Supplemented by reference TRBV5-1 and TRBJ2-1, the full variable domain reads KAGVTQTPRYLIKTRGQQVTLSCSPISGHRSVSWYQQTPGQGLQFLFEYFSETQRNKGNFPGRFSGRQFSNSRSEMNVSTLELGDSALYLCASSSRGGPYNEQFFGPGTRLTVL.

In this sample, this clonotype turned up once. This sequence joins TRBV24-1 and TRBJ1-2, with 7 bases lining up with TRBD1. The CDR3 length is 19 residues. The germline gives CDR1 KGHDR, CDR2 SFDVKD. Trimming took 3 bases from V and 4 from J; bases not matched to a gene: 19. DNA of the CDR3: TGTGCCACCAGTGATCCGCCAGGGACAGACCTATCTTTCTCCTATGGCTACACCTTC. Its protein product is CATSDPPGTDLSFSYGYTF.

V and J are TRBV6-1 and TRBJ1-6; possible D gene TRBD1, 5 bases. V was shortened by 9 bases and J by 7 bases, with 22 bases between the two germline ends. CDR1 and CDR2 from the germline V gene are MNHNS and SASEGT. The CDR3 runs 16 residues. Here the CDR3 reads CASTRRAGHHNSPLHF. The CDR3 DNA follows: TGTGCCAGTACGAGAAGGGCAGGGCACCACAATTCACCCCTCCACTTT.

This clonotype has just one count. This chain links TRBV20-1 with TRBJ2-5; 8 bases agree with TRBD2. The CDR3 sequence is 16 residues long. J gave up 2 bases and V 1 base, and 9 bases lay outside the gene matches. Per the germline V gene, CDR1 is DFQATT and CDR2 is SNEGSKA (reference sequence). The CDR3 region is CSARGRSGGPQETQYF. For the CDR3, the DNA is TGCAGTGCTAGAGGGAGGTCGGGAGGGCCACAAGAGACCCAGTACTTC.

This clonotype has only one observation. The chain recombines TRBV7-9 with TRBJ2-7, with TRBD1 matching 8 bases. The V gene end was trimmed by 5 bases and the J gene end by 10 bases; junction bases not matched to a gene: 13. The CDR3 consists of 14 residues. Germline lookup yields CDR1 SEHNR and CDR2 FQNEAQ (reference sequence). CDR3 DNA: TGTGCCAGCAGCCGGACGACAGGGGTTGAGATTCAGTACTTC. Protein sequence: CASSRTTGVEIQYF. The whole variable domain, remainder taken from reference TRBV7-9 and TRBJ2-7, is DTGVSQNPRHKITKRGQNVTFRCDPISEHNRLYWYRQTLGQGPEFLTYFQNEAQLEKSRLLSDRFSAERPKGSFSTLEIQRTEQGDSAMYLCASSRTTGVEIQYFGPGTRLTVT.

This clonotype was seen repeatedly, ten times or more. This chain connects TRBV7-2 to TRBJ2-7; 10 bases map to TRBD2. The trim removed 5 bases at V and 2 bases at J, leaving 3 bases unmatched. Germline V CDR1 and CDR2: SGHTA, FQGNSA. The CDR3 runs to 14 residues. Written as DNA, the CDR3 is TGTGCCAGCAGCCTTAGCGGGGGGCCCTACGAGCAGTACTTC. This gives the protein CASSLSGGPYEQYF.

This clonotype appeared once. J is TRBJ2-7 and V is TRBV29-1, with D unresolved. This CDR3 is built from 12 residues. Deletions cut 0 bases from V and 4 bases from J, with 7 bases between. Germline CDR1 reads SQVTM; CDR2 reads ANQGSEA. CDR3 coding DNA: TGCAGCGTTGAAGATGTGGGGTACGAGCAGTACTTC. As protein: CSVEDVGYEQYF.

This chain links TRBV7-9 with TRBJ2-3; TRBD2 is a possible D gene (6 bases). There are 14 residues in the CDR3. Trimming stripped 5 bases from V and 3 bases from J, with 12 bases between. Germline lookup yields CDR1 SEHNR and CDR2 FQNEAQ (reference sequence). CDR3 amino acids: CASSRLDMTDTQYF. CDR3 DNA sequence: TGTGCCAGCAGCCGACTAGATATGACAGATACGCAGTATTTT.

Details on this clonotype: One base away lies a much larger clone, so this may be a sequencing read error. The CDR3 spells CAIEREGIYNEQYF. Here the CDR3 DNA reads TGTGCCATTGAGCGGGAGGGGATCTACAATGAGCAGTACTTC. This rearrangement joins TRBV10-3 to TRBJ2-1, with TRBD2 matching 10 bases. The assigned J gene may be wrong: the sequence end matches TRBJ2-7 better. This CDR3 contains 14 residues. Germline loops: CDR1 ENHRY, CDR2 SYGVKD.

This sequence joins TRBV6-5 and TRBJ2-3, with 10 bases lining up with TRBD2. CDR3 size: 18 residues. After removal of 2 bases from V and 2 bases from J, the junction contained 10 bases not matched to a gene. Germline V gene lookup returns CDR1 MNHEY and CDR2 SVGAGI. The chain's CDR3 is CASSYSFPSGGSTDTQYF. CDR3 sequence (DNA): TGTGCCAGCAGTTACAGCTTCCCTAGCGGGGGATCCACAGATACGCAGTATTTT.

CDR3: CASSPAGASRYEQYF. CDR3 nucleotides: TGTGCCAGCTCACCAGCTGGGGCGAGCAGGTACGAGCAGTACTTC. The chain couples TRBV18 to TRBJ2-4; weak D call: TRBD1 (5 bases). The J call is uncertain, as TRBJ2-7 better fits the DNA end. The CDR3 covers 15 residues. Looked up from germline, CDR1 is KGHSH and CDR2 is LQKENI.